This T cell receptor beta chain was obtained from a study of blood T cell repertoires in COVID-19. Study at large: Acute-phase and convalescent COVID-19 samples originated in the United States, Italy and Spain. From T cells, B-cell-depleted T cells, or PBMCs came the material, which was cDNA or gDNA.

CDR3 length equals 13 residues. In the authors' methods: The authors estimated nucleated cell counts from reference gene primer amplification. This table comes from immunoSEQ multiplex PCR, and its TCRdb copy is limited to in-frame clones, with some not included. Clone size and V and J calls were adopted from that table, with D and trimming inferred from the DNA. The data show roughly 100,000 clones, about 90% seen once. The receptor comes from a human donor with active COVID-19. The donor label of this sample is uncertain. The chain joins TRBV21-1 to TRBJ2-7; the table's D call, TRBD2, was not checked against the DNA. TRBV21-1 constitutes a pseudogene. Sequenced sample: peripheral blood. In DNA form, the CDR3 reads TGTGCCAGTTGTAGCGGGGTTACCTACGAGCAGTACTTC. It codes for CASCSGVTYEQYF.